The subject of this entry is one T cell receptor beta chain. The data are from a study of blood T cell repertoires in COVID-19. Study in general: Italy, Spain and the United States were the sources of the convalescent and acute COVID-19 samples. Nucleic acid was either cDNA or gDNA, and it came from T cells, B-cell-depleted T cells, or PBMCs.

Per the original methods: Estimates of nucleated cell counts were drawn from the amplification of reference gene primers. Here immunoSEQ multiplex PCR was the method, and the copy in TCRdb shows in-frame clones only, minus some. Clonal size and the V and J genes are those of that table, whereas D and trimming came from the DNA. The sample comprises about 220,000 clones, around four fifths of which are singletons, and just under 20% rests with the top ten. The V gene's germline CDR1 is SGHTA and CDR2 FQGTGA. The CDR3 has 15 residues. Germline trimming cut 5 bases from V and 4 bases from J; bases unmatched to any gene: 10.

The chain links TRBV7-3 to TRBJ1-1, with 7 bases identical to TRBD1. The source is a man between 25 and 39 years old with active or convalescent COVID-19. Sequences were obtained from peripheral blood. CDR3 DNA sequence: TGTGCCAGCAGCCCACAGGGGACAACGCCCACTGAAGCTTTCTTT. This codes for CASSPQGTTPTEAFF.